This is a list of T cell receptor beta chains from one sample in a study of T cell responses to AZD1222 COVID-19 vaccine. Clones were sequenced by immunoSEQ multiplex PCR, and TCRdb holds only the in-frame ones, with some missing. The sample consists of around 100,000 clones, about nine tenths of them appearing once. The specimen comprised peripheral blood, sampled on day 0 of AZD1222 vaccination. All receptors derive from an adult in good health. CDR3s include the opening cysteine and the closing phenylalanine or tryptophan.

TRBV7-9	CASSLGSTAYEGQYF
TRBV15	CATSRDRGGLWPEAFF
TRBV5-6	CASSLASVTEAFF
TRBV2	CASSVEGTHGYTF
TRBV13	CASSWSGGAFSDTQYF
TRBV6-5	CASSPTGVTEAFF
TRBV6-1	CASSERATTGQPQHF
TRBV12-3/TRBV12-4	CASSLGPNTEAFF
TRBV19	CASSFQEQPQHF
TRBV7-9	CASSLLDYGYTF